The present entry profiles one T cell receptor (beta chain) with its context. No antigen is known for it. The CDR3 sequence is 13 residues long. The germline V gene encodes CDR1 ENHRY and CDR2 SYGVKD. The ends were cut back, 3 bases at V and 0 bases at J, with 3 bases in the middle. These data originate in a study of regulatory T cells in long-lasting Graves disease. The study's findings and limits: Peripheral blood alone, not thyroid tissue, underwent study.

CDR3-region Arm-PCR and iRepertoire HTBI primers produced the TCR beta libraries. TCRdb redid the calling of the multiplex PCR reads with MiXCR, one entry per CDR3 protein. The table includes about 470,000 distinct CDR3 sequences, around 21% detected once. Time point reported: persistent/refractory GD, antithyroid drugs over 5 years with positive TRAb. RNA extracted from PBMCs served as the sequencing template. The chain combines TRBV10-3 with TRBJ1-5; D unresolved. The source of this sequence is a female donor with Graves disease. Sequences were derived from peripheral blood mononuclear cells (PBMCs), sampled when the disease was refractory, from a patient treated with antithyroid drugs. CDR3 loop: CAISDNSNQPQHF. For the CDR3, the DNA is TGTGCCATCAGTGATAATAGCAATCAGCCCCAGCATTTT.